The present TCR beta chain was sequenced within a study of T cells after yellow fever vaccination. The overall study: Low-cell-number fractions were prepared with SMART-Seq v4 Ultra Low Input. Study findings and constraints: Reappearance after the booster was seen for most primary-vaccination clones, at about 95% CD4 and 88% CD8. Clonotypes appearing in both CD4 and CD8 compartments existed, and their share was small.

This clonotype was seen a few times. Its specificity is unknown. Trimming cost V 1 base and J 5 bases; bases outside gene matches: 11. Germline V gene sequence: CDR1 SGHNT, CDR2 YYREEE (reference sequence). The CDR3 contains 18 residues. The study made its TCR cDNA through 5'RACE template switching. That step introduced a universal primer site along with UMIs. MiXCR, run by TCRdb on the 5' RACE reads, gives a single entry per CDR3 protein. The repertoire includes some 600,000 distinct CDR3 sequences, about a sixth of them detected once, and 15% to 20% sits in the top ten. The chain joins TRBV5-4 to TRBJ2-2; 10 nucleotides line up with TRBD2. The clonotype was recovered from a man younger than 30 who received the YFV17D yellow fever vaccine. Specimen: PBMCs, collected less than 6 days after the first yellow fever vaccination. For the CDR3, the DNA is TGTGCCAGCAGCTTGAGTCTAGCGGGGGCCCTGAGGACCGGGGAGCTGTTTTTT. It is translated as CASSLSLAGALRTGELFF.